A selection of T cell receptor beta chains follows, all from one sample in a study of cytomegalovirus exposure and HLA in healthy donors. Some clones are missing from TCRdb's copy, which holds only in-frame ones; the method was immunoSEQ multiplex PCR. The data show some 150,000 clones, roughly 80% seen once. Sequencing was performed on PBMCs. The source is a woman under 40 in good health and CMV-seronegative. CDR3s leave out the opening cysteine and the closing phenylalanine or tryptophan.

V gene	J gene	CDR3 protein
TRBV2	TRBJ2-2	ASSKESGRATGELF
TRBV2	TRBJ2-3	ASFSGSRFRLDTQY
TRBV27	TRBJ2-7	ASSSLGTANYEQY
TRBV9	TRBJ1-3	ASSVASSGNTIY
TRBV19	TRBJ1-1	ASSAGFGTEAF
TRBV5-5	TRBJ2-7	ALGGDRGGQY
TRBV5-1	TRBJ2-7	ASSLGGPSGFKEYEQY
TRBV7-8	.	ASSLGAMLYEQY
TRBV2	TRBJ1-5	ASSEQGAWDQPQH
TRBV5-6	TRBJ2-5	ASSWTSGGETQY
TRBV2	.	ASSMTGPSTYEQY
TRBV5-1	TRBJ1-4	ASSFDRLTNEKLF
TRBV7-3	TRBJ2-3	ASSTGSSGFTDTQY
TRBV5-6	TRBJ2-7	ASSSTTSGKGSEQY
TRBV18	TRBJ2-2	ASSPRGDGELF
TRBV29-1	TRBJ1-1	SARDRGGTEAF
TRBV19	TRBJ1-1	ASSTVNSRGAF
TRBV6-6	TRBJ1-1	ACSAGGGTEAF
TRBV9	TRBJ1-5	ASSSTGVSQPQH
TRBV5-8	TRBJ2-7	ASSSTAGAGGIGEQY
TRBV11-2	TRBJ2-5	ASSLRLARQETQY
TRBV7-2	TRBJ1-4	ASSPPGGEKLF
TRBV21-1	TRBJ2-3	ASSKNGRSDTQY
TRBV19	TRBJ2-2	ASSIGRVNTGELF
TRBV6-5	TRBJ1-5	ASRGTAYSNQPQH
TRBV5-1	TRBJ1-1	ASNPIGAGEGTEAF
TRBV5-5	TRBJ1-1	ASSAWGQKNTEAF